This entry lists 31 T cell receptor beta chains sequenced from one sample in a study of cytomegalovirus exposure and HLA in healthy donors. The PCR used 60 Vbeta and 13 Jbeta primers. Assay used: immunoSEQ multiplex PCR; TCRdb lists only in-frame clones, some missing. The sample consists of about 170,000 clones, 65% to 80% of them appearing once. Source material: PBMCs. The receptors come from a woman aged 45-60 years in good health and CMV-seropositive.

The chain is built from TRBV7-2 and TRBJ1-1; D perhaps matches TRBD1 (6 bases). Germline V gene sequence: CDR1 SGHTA, CDR2 FQGNSA. This CDR3 comprises 15 residues. Trimming shortened V by 5 bases and J by 6 bases, and 19 bases separated the two germline ends. CDR3 residues: CASSLLGGARSEAFF. CDR3 nucleotides: TGTGCCAGCAGCCTCCTTGGGGGGGCAAGGTCTGAAGCTTTCTTT.

The CDR3 DNA reads as TGTGCCAGCCGGCTTGGGGCGGTCGGCACAGATACGCAGTATTTT. Its protein is CASRLGAVGTDTQYF. This sequence joins TRBV6-1 and TRBJ2-3; tentatively, D is TRBD1 (5 bases). Trimming took off 8 bases at V and 1 base at J, with 16 bases between the two ends. The length of the CDR3 is 15 residues. Germline V CDR1 and CDR2: MNHNS, SASEGT.

The V call is TRBV28, the J call TRBJ2-5, with TRBD2 as a possible D gene (7 bases). This CDR3 is built from 16 residues. V was pared by 3 bases and J by 5 bases, with 19 bases between. The germline V gene encodes CDR1 MDHEN and CDR2 SYDVKM. The CDR3 region has the DNA TGTGCCAGCAGTTTCCCGAGGGGGGGAGGGTCGGAGACCCAGTACTTC. Translating gives CASSFPRGGGSETQYF.

The chain has TRBV18 and TRBJ1-5; maybe TRBD1 (6 bases). The CDR3 consists of 16 residues. Germline values: CDR1 KGHSH, CDR2 LQKENI. V shed 3 bases and J shed 4 bases, with 16 bases lying between them. The CDR3 sequence: CASSPGSGALNQPQHF. In DNA form, the CDR3 reads TGTGCCAGCTCACCGGGTTCAGGGGCGCTGAATCAGCCCCAGCATTTT. Full variable domain (missing parts from reference TRBV18 and TRBJ1-5): NAGVMQNPRHLVRRRGQEARLRCSPMKGHSHVYWYRQLPEEGLKFMVYLQKENIIDESGMPKERFSAEFPKEGPSILRIQQVVRGDSAAYFCASSPGSGALNQPQHFGDGTRLSIL.

This chain uses TRBV28 with TRBJ1-2, with D perhaps matching TRBD1 (6 bases). Germline V CDR1 and CDR2: MDHEN, SYDVKM. The CDR3 extends over 14 amino acids. V was trimmed by 6 bases and J by 4 bases, leaving 15 bases between them. The CDR3 is CASRPQGGVYGYTF. The CDR3, as DNA: TGTGCCAGCAGACCCCAAGGGGGGGTCTATGGCTACACCTTC.

The rearrangement uses TRBV4-3 and TRBJ2-1, with TRBD1 matching 8 bases. The CDR3 covers 17 residues. V shed 0 bases, J shed 10 bases, and the junction held 14 bases outside the gene matches. The V gene's germline CDR1 is LGHNA and CDR2 YSLEER. CDR3: CASSQDLVGQARHEQFF. The DNA for the CDR3 is TGCGCCAGCAGCCAAGATCTAGTGGGACAGGCGAGGCACGAGCAGTTCTTC.

The V gene is TRBV5-6, the J gene TRBJ1-2; D perhaps matches TRBD1 (5 bases). V was shortened by 3 bases and J by 4 bases, with 10 bases between the two germline ends. Per germline, CDR1 SGHDT and CDR2 YYEEEE. The CDR3 is 13 amino acids. CDR3 in DNA: TGTGCCAGCAGCTACGACAGAAGCTATGGCTACACCTTC. Protein product: CASSYDRSYGYTF.

This chain uses TRBV5-1 with TRBJ2-1; 12 bases match TRBD2. This CDR3 has 14 residues. V shed 5 bases, J shed 3 bases, and the junction held 0 bases outside the gene matches. Germline CDR1 reads SGHRS; CDR2 reads YFSETQ. The CDR3 loop reads CASRTSGGYNEQFF. The CDR3, as DNA: TGCGCCAGCAGGACTAGCGGGGGCTACAATGAGCAGTTCTTC.

The chain couples TRBV9 to TRBJ2-5; the match to TRBD2 covers 14 bases. With V trimmed by 4 bases and J by 4 bases, 6 bases remained unmatched. In germline, CDR1 is SGDLS, CDR2 YYNGEE. The CDR3 is 16 amino acids. Written as DNA, the CDR3 is TGTGCCAGCAGCCCGGGACTAGCGGGAGTGGGAGAGACCCAGTACTTC. Its protein product is CASSPGLAGVGETQYF.

A remark on this clone: Different DNA sequences within this sample yield the same CDR3. V is TRBV5-1 and J is TRBJ1-2, with D possibly TRBD1 on 6 matching bases. Germline lookup yields CDR1 SGHRS and CDR2 YFSETQ. V was shortened by 0 bases and J by 6 bases, with 9 bases between the two germline ends. This CDR3 spans 13 amino acids. The CDR3 bases are TGCGCCAGCAGCTTGGTACAGGGAGATGGCTACACCTTC. Translated, it gives CASSLVQGDGYTF.

This clone was detected only once. This sequence joins TRBV5-6 and TRBJ1-4, with 8 bases identical to TRBD1. The CDR3 sequence is 16 residues long. Trimming at V came to 3 bases and at J to 4 bases, leaving 8 bases not matched to a gene. Germline lookup yields CDR1 SGHDT and CDR2 YYEEEE. The CDR3 region has the DNA TGTGCCAGCAGCTCCACCCGGACAGGGTTTAATGAAAAACTGTTTTTT. Amino acids: CASSSTRTGFNEKLFF. The variable domain in full, completed from reference TRBV5-6 and TRBJ1-4, reads DAGVTQSPTHLIKTRGQQVTLRCSPKSGHDTVSWYQQALGQGPQFIFQYYEEEERQRGNFPDRFSGHQFPNYSSELNVNALLLGDSALYLCASSSTRTGFNEKLFFGSGTQLSVL.

The chain uses TRBV7-8 and TRBJ1-4; D is uncertain. The CDR3 covers 14 residues. V lost 4 bases, J lost 4 bases, and 10 bases lay in between. Germline V gene sequence: CDR1 SGHVS, CDR2 FQNEAQ. CDR3 sequence reads: CASSYLRYNEKLFF. CDR3 bases: TGTGCCAGCAGCTACCTCAGATATAATGAAAAACTGTTTTTT.

The chain recombines TRBV9 with TRBJ2-1; 11 nucleotides align to TRBD1. The V gene end was trimmed by 5 bases and the J gene end by 4 bases; junction bases not matched to a gene: 8. The V gene's germline CDR1 is SGDLS and CDR2 YYNGEE. The CDR3 extends over 16 amino acids. The CDR3 here is CASSPYGTGGYNEQFF. DNA of the CDR3: TGTGCCAGCAGTCCCTACGGGACAGGGGGATACAATGAGCAGTTCTTC.

The chain recombines TRBV28 with TRBJ1-1, with D unresolved. Trimming took off 3 bases at V and 1 base at J, with 6 bases between the two ends. Germline assignment: CDR1 MDHEN and CDR2 SYDVKM. The CDR3 totals 13 residues. CDR3 sequence: CASSFARNTEAFF. The CDR3, as DNA: TGTGCCAGCAGTTTTGCCAGGAACACTGAAGCTTTCTTT. Filled out from reference TRBV28 and TRBJ1-1, the complete variable domain reads DVKVTQSSRYLVKRTGEKVFLECVQDMDHENMFWYRQDPGLGLRLIYFSYDVKMKEKGDIPEGYSVSREKKERFSLILESASTNQTSMYLCASSFARNTEAFFGQGTRLTVV.

V is TRBV11-2 and J is TRBJ1-2, with a possible D match to TRBD1 (6 bases). The CDR3 sequence is 15 residues long. The germline V and J ends were trimmed by 5 bases and 3 bases, with 16 bases remaining between them. Germline CDR1 SGHAT, CDR2 FQNNGV. CDR3 bases: TGTGCCAGCAGCCCGACGAGGGGGGGGTACTATGGCTACACCTTC. This gives the protein CASSPTRGGYYGYTF.

The V call is TRBV4-3, the J call TRBJ2-3; TRBD1 agrees at 12 bases. V lost 0 bases and J lost 4; bases outside the gene matches: 2. The CDR3 runs 16 residues. Germline V gene data show CDR1 as LGHNA and CDR2 as YSLEER. The chain's CDR3 is CASSQEGTGGPDTQYF. For the CDR3, the DNA is TGCGCCAGCAGCCAAGAAGGGACAGGGGGCCCAGATACGCAGTATTTT.

The chain joins TRBV5-1 to TRBJ1-1; 7 bases map to TRBD1. Germline V lookup: CDR1 SGHRS, CDR2 YFSETQ. V dropped 4 bases and J dropped 1; count of bases not matched to a gene: 4. The CDR3 consists of 14 residues. The CDR3 DNA is TGCGCCAGCAGCCAGGGACAGAGGAACACTGAAGCTTTCTTT. Protein product: CASSQGQRNTEAFF.

The rearrangement joins TRBV2 to TRBJ1-2, with 7 bases identical to TRBD1. V was pared by 4 bases and J by 4 bases, with 9 bases of the junction left unmatched. The length of the CDR3 is 15 residues. Germline loops: CDR1 SNHLY, CDR2 FYNNEI. CDR3 in amino acids: CASSGATGYSYGYTF. CDR3 nucleotide sequence: TGTGCCAGCAGTGGGGCGACAGGGTACTCCTATGGCTACACCTTC. The variable domain in full, completed from reference TRBV2 and TRBJ1-2, reads EPEVTQTPSHQVTQMGQEVILRCVPISNHLYFYWYRQILGQKVEFLVSFYNNEISEKSEIFDDQFSVERPDGSNFTLKIRSTKLEDSAMYFCASSGATGYSYGYTFGSGTRLTVV.

The chain has TRBV5-8 and TRBJ2-1; a possible D gene is TRBD1 (6 bases). Germline V gene lookup returns CDR1 SGHTS and CDR2 YDEGEE. This CDR3 is 12 amino acids long. V lost 2 bases and J lost 7, with 7 bases in between. The DNA for the CDR3 is TGTGCCAGCAGCTTACAGGGTAATGAGCAGTTCTTC. It is translated as CASSLQGNEQFF.

The chain links TRBV7-2 to TRBJ2-1, with 8 bases fitting TRBD2. The CDR3 is made up of 14 amino acids. Germline V lookup: CDR1 SGHTA, CDR2 FQGNSA. The junction had 2 bases not matched to a gene; V was cut back by 4 bases and J by 3 bases. As DNA, the CDR3 is TGTGCCAGCAGCTCGACTAGCGTCTACAATGAGCAGTTCTTC. It specifies CASSSTSVYNEQFF.

The sample holds a few counts of this clone. The chain carries TRBV9 and TRBJ1-1; 8 bases map to TRBD1. The V segment lost 6 bases and the J segment 2 bases; nucleotides outside the gene matches: 12. The CDR3 is made up of 16 amino acids. Germline loops: CDR1 SGDLS, CDR2 YYNGEE. CDR3 in DNA: TGTGCCAGCACCGGGTCTATCCAGGGGGCAAACACTGAAGCTTTCTTT. It is translated as CASTGSIQGANTEAFF.

Here the CDR3 DNA reads TGCACCAGCAGCCAAGGACAGGGGGTAAGAAACACCATATATTTT. Protein: CTSSQGQGVRNTIYF. This chain uses TRBV1 with TRBJ1-3; TRBD1 is taken as the D call from the table, unchecked against the DNA. TRBV1 is labeled a pseudogene. The CDR3 has 15 amino acids.

CDR3: CASSPGPGTGTVAHEQYF. For the CDR3, the DNA is TGTGCCAGCTCACCAGGTCCCGGGACTGGCACCGTCGCCCACGAGCAGTACTTC. This sequence joins TRBV18 and TRBJ2-7, with D possibly TRBD2 on 6 matching bases. V was cut by 2 bases and J by 5 bases, with 25 bases left in between. The CDR3 consists of 18 residues. Germline loops: CDR1 KGHSH, CDR2 LQKENI. Full variable domain (rest looked up from reference TRBV18 and TRBJ2-7): NAGVMQNPRHLVRRRGQEARLRCSPMKGHSHVYWYRQLPEEGLKFMVYLQKENIIDESGMPKERFSAEFPKEGPSILRIQQVVRGDSAAYFCASSPGPGTGTVAHEQYFGPGTRLTVT.

This chain connects TRBV27 to TRBJ1-1; D gene uncertain. V shed 3 bases and J shed 3 bases, with 11 bases lying between them. The CDR3 is 14 amino acids. The germline V gene encodes CDR1 MNHEY and CDR2 SMNVEV (reference sequence). In DNA, the CDR3 is TGTGCCAGCAGTTTGAGGCGGCGCGACACTGAAGCTTTCTTT. Amino acids: CASSLRRRDTEAFF.

The J gene is TRBJ2-7, the V gene TRBV11-3; 15 bases match TRBD2. V trimming: 5 bases; J trimming: 5 bases; junction bases outside the gene matches: 19. Germline V gives CDR1 SGHNT, CDR2 YENEEA. The CDR3 consists of 20 residues. CDR3 nucleotides: TGTGCCAGCAGCCCTGGGTCCGGGACTAGCGGGGGGAACCAGGGTGACGAGCAGTACTTC. Protein product: CASSPGSGTSGGNQGDEQYF. Combining the CDR3 with reference TRBV11-3 and TRBJ2-7 gives the whole variable domain EAGVVQSPRYKIIEKKQPVAFWCNPISGHNTLYWYLQNLGQGPELLIRYENEEAVDDSQLPKDRFSAERLKGVDSTLKIQPAELGDSAVYLCASSPGSGTSGGNQGDEQYFGPGTRLTVT.

This rearrangement joins TRBV5-1 to TRBJ1-4, with D perhaps TRBD1 (5 bases). The germline CDR1 and CDR2 sequences are SGHRS and YFSETQ. V lost 4 bases and J 6 bases, leaving 16 bases between the germline ends. CDR3 length: 15 amino acids. CDR3 loop: CASSPMQGGDEKLFF. CDR3 coding DNA: TGCGCCAGCAGCCCAATGCAGGGTGGGGATGAAAAACTGTTTTTT. The full variable domain, completed using reference TRBV5-1 and TRBJ1-4, is KAGVTQTPRYLIKTRGQQVTLSCSPISGHRSVSWYQQTPGQGLQFLFEYFSETQRNKGNFPGRFSGRQFSNSRSEMNVSTLELGDSALYLCASSPMQGGDEKLFFGSGTQLSVL.

This clone was counted a single time. The rearrangement joins TRBV6-5 to TRBJ2-7; the match to TRBD1 covers 11 bases. CDR3 size: 13 residues. J gave up 5 bases and V 6 bases, and 3 bases lay outside the gene matches. CDR1 and CDR2 from the germline V gene are MNHEY and SVGAGI. DNA for the CDR3: TGTGCCAGCAGCCGGGGACAGGGGGACGAGCAGTACTTC. It yields the protein CASSRGQGDEQYF.

This clone occurred a few times. The J gene is TRBJ2-7, the V gene TRBV11-3; TRBD1 matches at 11 bases. The germline V gene encodes CDR1 SGHNT and CDR2 YENEEA. V was pared by 4 bases and J by 3 bases, with 8 bases of the junction left unmatched. The CDR3 loop spans 16 amino acids. The CDR3 is CASSSSWTGGVYEQYF. CDR3 nucleotides: TGTGCCAGCAGCTCCAGTTGGACAGGGGGCGTCTACGAGCAGTACTTC. Full variable domain (rest looked up from reference TRBV11-3 and TRBJ2-7): EAGVVQSPRYKIIEKKQPVAFWCNPISGHNTLYWYLQNLGQGPELLIRYENEEAVDDSQLPKDRFSAERLKGVDSTLKIQPAELGDSAVYLCASSSSWTGGVYEQYFGPGTRLTVT.

V gene TRBV11-2 combines with J gene TRBJ2-5; D not certain. Trimming stripped 1 base from V and 3 bases from J, with 6 bases between. The CDR3 sequence is 13 residues long. Germline V CDR1 and CDR2: SGHAT, FQNNGV. CDR3 DNA: TGTGCCAGCAGCTTAGGGGCAGAAGAGACCCAGTACTTC. It specifies CASSLGAEETQYF.

The V and J genes are TRBV11-2 and TRBJ1-2; 8 bases are shared with TRBD1. The germline V gene encodes CDR1 SGHAT and CDR2 FQNNGV. The CDR3 loop spans 14 amino acids. Losses at the gene ends were 5 bases for V and 4 bases for J; bases not matched to a gene: 6. The CDR3 nucleotides read TGTGCCAGCAGCCTCGGACAGGGCCCCTATGGCTACACCTTC. It is translated as CASSLGQGPYGYTF.

This clone was recorded a few times. The chain joins TRBV30 to TRBJ1-1, with 8 positions matching TRBD1. Germline V gene lookup returns CDR1 GTSNPN and CDR2 SVGIG (reference sequence). Trimming took 8 bases from V and 6 from J; bases not matched to a gene: 8. The CDR3 is 12 residues long. CDR3 coding DNA: TGTGCCCTAAGGAGGGGACAGGCTGAAGCTTTCTTT. Protein product: CALRRGQAEAFF.